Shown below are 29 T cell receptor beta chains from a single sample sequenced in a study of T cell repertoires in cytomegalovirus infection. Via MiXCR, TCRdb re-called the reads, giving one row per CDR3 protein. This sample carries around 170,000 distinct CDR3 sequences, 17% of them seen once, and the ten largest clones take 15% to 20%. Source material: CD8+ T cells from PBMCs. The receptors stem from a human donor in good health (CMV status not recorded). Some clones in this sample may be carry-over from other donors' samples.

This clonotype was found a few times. The CDR3: CSARPFVNRGPIYGYTF. CDR3 DNA: TGCAGTGCTAGGCCCTTTGTTAACAGGGGACCGATCTATGGCTACACCTTC. V gene TRBV20-1 combines with J gene TRBJ1-2, with TRBD1 identical over 7 bases. The CDR3 covers 17 residues. The ends lost 3 bases at V and 4 bases at J; junction bases unmatched: 17. Germline CDR1 reads DFQATT; CDR2 reads SNEGSKA (reference sequence).

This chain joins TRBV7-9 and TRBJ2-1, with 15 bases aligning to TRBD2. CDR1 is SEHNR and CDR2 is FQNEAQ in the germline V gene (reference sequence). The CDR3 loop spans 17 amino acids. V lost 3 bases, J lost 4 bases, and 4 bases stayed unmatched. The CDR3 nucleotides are TGTGCCAGCAGCTTCGGACTAGCGGGAGGGACTTACAATGAGCAGTTCTTC. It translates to CASSFGLAGGTYNEQFF.

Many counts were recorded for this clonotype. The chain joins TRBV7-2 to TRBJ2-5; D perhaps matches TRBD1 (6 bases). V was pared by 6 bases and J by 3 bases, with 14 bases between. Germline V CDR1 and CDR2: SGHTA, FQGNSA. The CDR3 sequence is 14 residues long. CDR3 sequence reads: CASRSPRTEETQYF. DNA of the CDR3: TGTGCCAGCAGGTCTCCCAGGACAGAAGAGACCCAGTACTTC. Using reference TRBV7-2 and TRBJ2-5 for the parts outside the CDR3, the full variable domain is GAGVSQSPSNKVTEKGKDVELRCDPISGHTALYWYRQSLGQGLEFLIYFQGNSAPDKSGLPSDRFSAERTGGSVSTLTIQRTQQEDSAVYLCASRSPRTEETQYFGPGTRLLVL.

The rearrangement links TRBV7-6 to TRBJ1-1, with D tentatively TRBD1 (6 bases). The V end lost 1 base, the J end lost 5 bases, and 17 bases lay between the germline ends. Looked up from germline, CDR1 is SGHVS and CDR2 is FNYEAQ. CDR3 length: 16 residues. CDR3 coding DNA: TGTGCCAGCAGCTTAGGTTCAGGGGCTGGTTCGACTGAAGCTTTCTTT. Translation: CASSLGSGAGSTEAFF.

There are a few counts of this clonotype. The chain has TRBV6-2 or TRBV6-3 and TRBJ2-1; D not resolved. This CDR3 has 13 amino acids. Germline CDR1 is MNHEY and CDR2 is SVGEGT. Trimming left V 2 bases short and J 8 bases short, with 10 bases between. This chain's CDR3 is CASSYVQRDEQFF. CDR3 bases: TGTGCCAGCAGTTACGTGCAGCGCGATGAGCAGTTCTTC.

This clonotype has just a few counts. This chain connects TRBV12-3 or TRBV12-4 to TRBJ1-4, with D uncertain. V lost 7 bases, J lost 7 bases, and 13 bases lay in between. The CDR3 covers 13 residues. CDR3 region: CASTPPRAEKLFF. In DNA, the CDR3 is TGTGCCAGCACCCCCCCCCGGGCTGAAAAACTGTTTTTT.

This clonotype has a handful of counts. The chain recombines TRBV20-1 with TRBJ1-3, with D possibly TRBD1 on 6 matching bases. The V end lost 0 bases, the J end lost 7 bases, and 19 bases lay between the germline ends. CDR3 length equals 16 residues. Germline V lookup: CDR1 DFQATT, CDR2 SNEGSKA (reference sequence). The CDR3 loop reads CSARDLGGEQGNTIYF. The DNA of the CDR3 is TGCAGTGCTAGAGATCTTGGAGGGGAGCAGGGGAACACCATATATTTT.

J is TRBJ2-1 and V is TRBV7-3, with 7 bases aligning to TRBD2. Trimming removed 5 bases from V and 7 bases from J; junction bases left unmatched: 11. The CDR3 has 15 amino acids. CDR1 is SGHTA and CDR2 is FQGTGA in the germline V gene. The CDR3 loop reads CASSLSAGMVNEQFF. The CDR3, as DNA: TGTGCCAGCAGCCTATCAGCGGGAATGGTAAATGAGCAGTTCTTC.

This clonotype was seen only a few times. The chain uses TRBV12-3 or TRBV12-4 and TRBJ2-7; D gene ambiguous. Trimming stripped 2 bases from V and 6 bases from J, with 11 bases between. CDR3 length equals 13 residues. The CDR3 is CASSLSIRREQYF. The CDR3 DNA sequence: TGTGCCAGCAGTTTAAGTATTAGACGCGAGCAGTACTTC.

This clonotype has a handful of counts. The CDR3 region has the DNA TGTGCCAGCAACGAAAGGGGTCAGCCCCAGCATTTT. Translation: CASNERGQPQHF. This rearrangement joins TRBV7-9 to TRBJ1-5; TRBD1 might be the D (5 bases). The CDR3 is 12 amino acids. V lost 7 bases to trimming and J lost 6 bases, with 10 bases between them. Germline CDR1 reads SEHNR; CDR2 reads FQNEAQ (reference sequence).

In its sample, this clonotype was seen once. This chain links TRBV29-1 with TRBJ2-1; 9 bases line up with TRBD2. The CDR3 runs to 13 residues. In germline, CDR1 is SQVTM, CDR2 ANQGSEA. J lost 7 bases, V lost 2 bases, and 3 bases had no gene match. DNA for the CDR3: TGCAGCGTTGAAAGGCTAGCGGGGAATGAGCAGTTCTTC. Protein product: CSVERLAGNEQFF.

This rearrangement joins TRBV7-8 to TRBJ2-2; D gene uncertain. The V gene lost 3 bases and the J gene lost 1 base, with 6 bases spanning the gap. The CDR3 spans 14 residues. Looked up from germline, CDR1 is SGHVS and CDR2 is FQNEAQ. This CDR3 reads CASSFTVNTGELFF. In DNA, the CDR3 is TGTGCCAGCAGCTTTACTGTGAACACCGGGGAGCTGTTTTTT.

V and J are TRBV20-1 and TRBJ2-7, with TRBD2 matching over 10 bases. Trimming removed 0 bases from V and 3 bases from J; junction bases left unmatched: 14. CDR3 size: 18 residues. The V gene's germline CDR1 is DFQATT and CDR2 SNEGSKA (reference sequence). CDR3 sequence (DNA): TGCAGTGCTAGAGATGCTGCTAGCGGGAGATCTGCGGACTACGAGCAGTACTTC. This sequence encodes CSARDAASGRSADYEQYF.

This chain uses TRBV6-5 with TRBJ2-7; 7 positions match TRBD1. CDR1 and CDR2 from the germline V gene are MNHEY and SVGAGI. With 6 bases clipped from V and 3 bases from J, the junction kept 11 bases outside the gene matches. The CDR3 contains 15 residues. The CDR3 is CASRLFQGVGYEQYF. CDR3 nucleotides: TGTGCCAGCAGACTCTTCCAGGGGGTAGGCTACGAGCAGTACTTC.

CDR3 coding DNA: TGTGCCAGCAGTTACCTCGGGGGAGAACAAGAGACCCAGTACTTC. It encodes CASSYLGGEQETQYF. The V and J genes are TRBV6-2 or TRBV6-3 and TRBJ2-5; D is possibly TRBD2 (6 bases). The CDR3 totals 15 residues. V lost 2 bases and J lost 2, with 12 bases in between. The germline V gene encodes CDR1 MNHEY and CDR2 SVGEGT.

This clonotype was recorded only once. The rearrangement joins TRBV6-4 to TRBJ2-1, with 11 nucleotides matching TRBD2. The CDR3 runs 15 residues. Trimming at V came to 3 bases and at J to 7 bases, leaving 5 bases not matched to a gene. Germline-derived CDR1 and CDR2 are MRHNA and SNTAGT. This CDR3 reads CASSETSGGSNEQFF. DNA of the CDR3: TGTGCCAGCAGTGAAACTAGCGGGGGCTCTAATGAGCAGTTCTTC.

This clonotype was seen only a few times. The CDR3 here is CASSRRSGRPNSYEQYF. The CDR3, as DNA: TGTGCCAGCAGTCGAAGGTCGGGTCGCCCCAATTCCTACGAGCAGTACTTC. The chain couples TRBV27 to TRBJ2-7, with D hard to call. The CDR3 extends over 17 amino acids. The V gene lost 5 bases and the J gene lost 1 base, with 21 bases spanning the gap. Looked up from germline, CDR1 is MNHEY and CDR2 is SMNVEV (reference sequence).

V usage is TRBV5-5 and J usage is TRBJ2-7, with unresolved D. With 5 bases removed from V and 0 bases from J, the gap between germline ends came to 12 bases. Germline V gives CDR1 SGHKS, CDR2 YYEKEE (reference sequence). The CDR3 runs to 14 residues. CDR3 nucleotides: TGTGCCAGCAGGCATGCAGGTCCCTCCTACGAGCAGTACTTC. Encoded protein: CASRHAGPSYEQYF.

CDR3 nucleotides: TGTGCCAGTACTGACTCTCGGGCGTACAATGAGCAGTTCTTC. Translated: CASTDSRAYNEQFF. V is TRBV19 and J is TRBJ2-1; D ambiguous. The V and J ends lost 7 bases and 4 bases respectively, with 14 bases between them. The CDR3 covers 14 residues. The germline CDR1 and CDR2 sequences are LNHDA and SQIVND (reference sequence).

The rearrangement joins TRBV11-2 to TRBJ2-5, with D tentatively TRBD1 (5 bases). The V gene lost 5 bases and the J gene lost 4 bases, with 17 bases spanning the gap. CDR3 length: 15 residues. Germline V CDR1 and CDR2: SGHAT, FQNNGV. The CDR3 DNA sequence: TGTGCCAGCAGCCCATTGGTTGGCAGGGCAGAGACCCAGTACTTC. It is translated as CASSPLVGRAETQYF. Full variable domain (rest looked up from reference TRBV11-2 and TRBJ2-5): EAGVAQSPRYKIIEKRQSVAFWCNPISGHATLYWYQQILGQGPKLLIQFQNNGVVDDSQLPKDRFSAERLKGVDSTLKIQPAKLEDSAVYLCASSPLVGRAETQYFGPGTRLLVL.

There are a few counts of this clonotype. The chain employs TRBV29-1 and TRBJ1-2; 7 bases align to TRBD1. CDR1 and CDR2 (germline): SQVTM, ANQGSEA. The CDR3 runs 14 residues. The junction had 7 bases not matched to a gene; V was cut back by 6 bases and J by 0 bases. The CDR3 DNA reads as TGCAGCGTCGTCCCGGGACAGTCTAACTATGGCTACACCTTC. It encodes CSVVPGQSNYGYTF.

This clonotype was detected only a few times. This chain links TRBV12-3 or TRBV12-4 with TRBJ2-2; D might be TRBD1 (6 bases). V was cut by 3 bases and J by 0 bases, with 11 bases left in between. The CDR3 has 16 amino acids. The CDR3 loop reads CASSFPGHANTGELFF. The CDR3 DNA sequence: TGTGCCAGCAGTTTCCCGGGACATGCGAACACCGGGGAGCTGTTTTTT.

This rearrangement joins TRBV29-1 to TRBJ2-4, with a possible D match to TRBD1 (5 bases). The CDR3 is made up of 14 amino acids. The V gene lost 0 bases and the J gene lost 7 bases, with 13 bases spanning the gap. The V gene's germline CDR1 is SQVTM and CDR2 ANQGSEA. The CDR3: CSVEEVGQGNIQYF. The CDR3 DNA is TGCAGCGTTGAAGAAGTAGGGCAGGGCAACATTCAGTACTTC.

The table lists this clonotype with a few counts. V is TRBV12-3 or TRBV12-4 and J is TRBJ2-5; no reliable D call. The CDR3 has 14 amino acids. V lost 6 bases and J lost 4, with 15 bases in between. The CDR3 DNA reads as TGTGCCAGCAGCCGCCGTGGTTGGATAGAGACCCAGTACTTC. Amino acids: CASSRRGWIETQYF.

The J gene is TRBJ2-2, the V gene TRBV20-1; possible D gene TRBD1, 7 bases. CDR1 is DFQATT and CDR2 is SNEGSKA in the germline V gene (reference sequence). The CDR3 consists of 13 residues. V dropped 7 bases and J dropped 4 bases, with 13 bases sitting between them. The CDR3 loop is CSGGDRFTGELFF. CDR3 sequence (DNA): TGCAGTGGGGGGGACAGATTCACCGGGGAGCTGTTTTTT.

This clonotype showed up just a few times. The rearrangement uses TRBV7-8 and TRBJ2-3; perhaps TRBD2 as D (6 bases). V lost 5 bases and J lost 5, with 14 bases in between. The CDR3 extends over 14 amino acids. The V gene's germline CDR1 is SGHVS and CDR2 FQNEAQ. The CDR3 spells CASSPSVGIDTQYF. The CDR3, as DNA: TGTGCCAGCAGCCCTAGCGTGGGCATAGATACGCAGTATTTT.

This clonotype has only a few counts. The CDR3 here is CASSLARVSGANVLTF. The CDR3 DNA is TGTGCCAGCAGTTTAGCTCGGGTCTCTGGGGCCAACGTCCTGACTTTC. The chain employs TRBV28 and TRBJ2-6; D unclear. The length of the CDR3 is 16 residues. Germline CDR1 is MDHEN and CDR2 is SYDVKM. The ends were cut back, 2 bases at V and 0 bases at J, with 8 bases in the middle.

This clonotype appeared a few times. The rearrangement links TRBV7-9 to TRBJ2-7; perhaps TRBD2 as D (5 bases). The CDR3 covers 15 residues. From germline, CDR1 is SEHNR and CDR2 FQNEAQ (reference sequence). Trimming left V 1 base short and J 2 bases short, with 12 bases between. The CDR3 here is CASSLESGNTYEQYF. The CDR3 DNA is TGTGCCAGCAGCTTAGAATCGGGAAACACCTACGAGCAGTACTTC.

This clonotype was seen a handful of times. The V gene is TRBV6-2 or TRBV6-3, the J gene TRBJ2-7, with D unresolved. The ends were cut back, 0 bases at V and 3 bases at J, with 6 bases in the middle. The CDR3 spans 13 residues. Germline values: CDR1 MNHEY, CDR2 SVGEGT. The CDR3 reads CASSYSRFYEQYF. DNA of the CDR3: TGTGCCAGCAGTTACTCACGGTTCTACGAGCAGTACTTC.